This T cell receptor beta chain was identified during a study of cytomegalovirus exposure and HLA in healthy donors. General study findings and limits: Whilst most TCR sequences proved rare, a subset of public TCRs occurred across many donors. Reportedly, cytomegalovirus status was diagnosed with high sensitivity and specificity.

Turning to this clone: Antigen specificity is unknown.

Sequencing used immunoSEQ multiplex PCR; TCRdb keeps in-frame clones, though not all of them. The table has under 400,000 clones, about nine tenths seen once. CDR3 length equals 13 residues. Germline V gives CDR1 MDHEN, CDR2 SYDVKM. The sequencing input was PBMCs. The sequence came from a woman aged 18-29 years in good health and CMV-seronegative. The chain has TRBV28 and TRBJ2-7, with D possibly being TRBD1 (5 bases). Here the CDR3 reads CAVGAGSSYEQYF. CDR3 nucleotides: TGTGCAGTAGGGGCAGGAAGCTCCTACGAGCAGTACTTC. Full variable domain (remainder filled in from reference TRBV28 and TRBJ2-7): DVKVTQSSRYLVKRTGEKVFLECVQDMDHENMFWYRQDPGLGLRLIYFSYDVKMKEKGDIPEGYSVSREKKERFSLILESASTNQTSMYLCAVGAGSSYEQYFGPGTRLTVT.